This T cell receptor beta chain was captured in a study of blood T cell repertoires in COVID-19. Study-wide context: Samples came from the United States, Italy and Spain, spanning acute and convalescent COVID-19. The cDNA or gDNA used as material had been derived from T cells, B-cell-depleted T cells, or PBMCs.

Trimming shortened V by 1 base and J by 5 bases, and 8 bases separated the two germline ends. The CDR3 has 13 residues. The germline V gene encodes CDR1 SGHDN and CDR2 FVKESK. In the original processing: Researchers report that nucleated cell counts were estimated from reference gene primer amplification. TCRdb's table, derived via immunoSEQ multiplex PCR, lists solely in-frame clones and lacks some. Clone size and the V and J calls come from that table; the DNA yielded D and trimming. The data hold 180,000 or so clones, with around 82% observed a single time. Sequencing was done on a sample of peripheral blood. The receptor was isolated from a man between 60 and 70 years old who had recovered from COVID-19. V and J are TRBV14 and TRBJ1-2; D perhaps matches TRBD1 (6 bases). The CDR3: CASSQAGAYGYTF. CDR3 nucleotide sequence: TGTGCCAGCAGCCAAGCAGGGGCTTATGGCTACACCTTC.